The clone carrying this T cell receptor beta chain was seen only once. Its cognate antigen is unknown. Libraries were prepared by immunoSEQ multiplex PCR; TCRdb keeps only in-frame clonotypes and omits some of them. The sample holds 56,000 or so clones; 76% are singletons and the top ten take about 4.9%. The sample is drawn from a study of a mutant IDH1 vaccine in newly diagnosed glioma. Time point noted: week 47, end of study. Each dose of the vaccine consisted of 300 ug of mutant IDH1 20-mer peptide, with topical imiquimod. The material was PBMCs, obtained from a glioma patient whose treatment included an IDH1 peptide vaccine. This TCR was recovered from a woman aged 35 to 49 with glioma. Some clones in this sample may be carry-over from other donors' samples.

The CDR3 loop reads CASEGNTEAFF. The DNA of the CDR3 is TGTGCCAGCGAGGGTAACACTGAAGCTTTCTTT. The chain couples TRBV19 to TRBJ1-1; D is ambiguous. V lost 9 bases and J 2 bases, leaving 7 bases between the germline ends. Germline CDR1 reads LNHDA; CDR2 reads SQIVND (reference sequence). The CDR3 covers 11 residues.